The 19 T cell receptor beta chains given below trace back to one sample, sequenced in a study of blood T cell repertoires in COVID-19. Data came from immunoSEQ multiplex PCR; TCRdb stores just in-frame clones and leaves some out. The sample lists tens of thousands of clones; about four fifths were seen once. Sequencing was carried out using peripheral blood. Source of these receptors: a woman of 80 years or more with COVID-19, enrolled during active disease.

Comments on this clone: Other DNA sequences from this sample encode an identical CDR3 as well. The CDR3 DNA sequence: TGTGCCAGCAGTTTCCTGGGAGGCAATCAGCCCCAGCATTTT. The encoded protein is CASSFLGGNQPQHF. The gene calls are TRBV27 and TRBJ1-5; no firm D call. Germline V gene sequence: CDR1 MNHEY, CDR2 SMNVEV (reference sequence). Trimming shortened V by 3 bases and J by 2 bases, and 8 bases separated the two germline ends. The CDR3 runs 14 residues.

The J gene is TRBJ1-5, the V gene TRBV18; maybe TRBD1 (6 bases). Germline V CDR1 and CDR2: KGHSH, LQKENI. This CDR3 is 17 amino acids long. The V end lost 1 base, the J end lost 1 base, and 14 bases lay between the germline ends. CDR3 loop: CASSPQPSDRSNQPQHF. The DNA of the CDR3 is TGTGCCAGCTCACCACAGCCTTCTGACAGGAGCAATCAGCCCCAGCATTTT. Complete variable domain (other parts from reference TRBV18 and TRBJ1-5): NAGVMQNPRHLVRRRGQEARLRCSPMKGHSHVYWYRQLPEEGLKFMVYLQKENIIDESGMPKERFSAEFPKEGPSILRIQQVVRGDSAAYFCASSPQPSDRSNQPQHFGDGTRLSIL.

This chain connects TRBV5-1 to TRBJ2-1; 7 positions match TRBD2. The CDR3 contains 15 residues. V gave up 4 bases and J gave up 1 base; unmatched junction bases: 5. Germline CDR1 reads SGHRS; CDR2 reads YFSETQ. CDR3 nucleotide sequence: TGCGCCAGCAGCCGGGGGGACTCATCCTACAATGAGCAGTTCTTC. It specifies CASSRGDSSYNEQFF.

This clone was detected only a few times. The chain is built from TRBV27 and TRBJ2-2; D possibly corresponds to TRBD1 (6 bases). The CDR3 extends over 15 amino acids. V lost 6 bases to trimming and J lost 7 bases, with 18 bases between them. Germline CDR1 is MNHEY and CDR2 is SMNVEV (reference sequence). DNA for the CDR3: TGTGCCAGCAGGATACAGGGATACTTCAGCGGGGAGCTGTTTTTT. This codes for CASRIQGYFSGELFF.

The gene calls are TRBV27 and TRBJ1-5; D is possibly TRBD1 (5 bases). V was clipped by 8 bases and J by 7 bases, with 24 bases between them. Germline CDR1 is MNHEY and CDR2 is SMNVEV (reference sequence). The CDR3 runs to 16 residues. CDR3 amino acids: CASGSTVHPKGQPQHF. CDR3 sequence (DNA): TGTGCCAGCGGCTCGACGGTCCATCCCAAGGGGCAGCCCCAGCATTTT.

This clone was found once. The chain combines TRBV27 with TRBJ2-2, with 10 bases that match TRBD1. The CDR3 spans 15 residues. V lost 6 bases, J lost 5 bases, and 6 bases stayed unmatched. Per germline, CDR1 MNHEY and CDR2 SMNVEV (reference sequence). The CDR3 is CASRVGTGVTGELFF. In nucleotides, the CDR3 is TGTGCCAGCAGGGTGGGGACAGGGGTAACCGGGGAGCTGTTTTTT.

The chain has TRBV3-1 (or the pseudogene TRBV3-2) and TRBJ2-7; 8 bases map to TRBD2. Germline V gene sequence: CDR1 LGHDT, CDR2 YNNKEL (reference sequence). This CDR3 has 14 amino acids. Germline trimming cut 4 bases from V and 6 bases from J; bases unmatched to any gene: 8. The CDR3 sequence: CASSPLAGRGEQYF. DNA of the CDR3: TGTGCCAGCAGCCCATTAGCGGGACGGGGCGAGCAGTACTTC.

V gene TRBV18 combines with J gene TRBJ1-5, with TRBD1 identical over 7 bases. Germline CDR1 KGHSH, CDR2 LQKENI. V shed 2 bases and J 5 bases; nucleotides not matched to a gene: 0. There are 13 residues in the CDR3. The CDR3 sequence is CASSPTGDQPQHF. CDR3 nucleotides: TGTGCCAGCTCACCAACAGGGGATCAGCCCCAGCATTTT.

This chain links TRBV25-1 with TRBJ1-4; TRBD1 agrees at 7 bases. V trimming: 5 bases; J trimming: 8 bases; junction bases outside the gene matches: 8. CDR1 MGHDK and CDR2 SYGVNS come from the germline V gene. The CDR3 loop spans 14 amino acids. The CDR3 nucleotides are TGTGCCAGCAGTCCTTTGGACAGGTTAGAAAAACTGTTTTTT. This codes for CASSPLDRLEKLFF.

The rearrangement joins TRBV5-5 to TRBJ2-1; TRBD1 is a possible D gene (6 bases). The germline V gene has CDR1 SGHKS and CDR2 YYEKEE (reference sequence). CDR3 length: 12 amino acids. Deletions cut 4 bases from V and 11 bases from J, with 13 bases between. CDR3 amino acids: CASSALGQQQFF. The CDR3 DNA sequence: TGTGCCAGCAGCGCACTCGGACAGCAGCAGTTCTTC.

This chain joins TRBV10-3 and TRBJ2-1; no definite D call. CDR3 size: 15 residues. CDR1 is ENHRY and CDR2 is SYGVKD in the germline V gene. The V end was cut by 3 bases, the J end by 1 base, with 10 bases between. The CDR3 reads CAISDKEPSYNEQFF. CDR3 in DNA: TGTGCCATCAGTGATAAGGAGCCGTCCTACAATGAGCAGTTCTTC.

The chain is built from TRBV11-3 and TRBJ2-1; 7 bases fit TRBD1. With V trimmed by 0 bases and J by 3 bases, 5 bases remained unmatched. This CDR3 spans 16 amino acids. CDR1 is SGHNT, CDR2 YENEEA, per germline. CDR3 amino acids: CASSLDMAGGYNEQFF. In DNA, the CDR3 is TGTGCCAGCAGCTTAGATATGGCAGGGGGCTACAATGAGCAGTTCTTC.

V and J are TRBV11-2 and TRBJ2-3; 10 bases are shared with TRBD2. The trim removed 1 base at V and 3 bases at J, leaving 4 bases unmatched. The CDR3 runs 16 residues. Germline V CDR1 and CDR2: SGHAT, FQNNGV. The CDR3 loop is CASSLASSGSTDTQYF. CDR3 DNA sequence: TGTGCCAGCAGCTTAGCCTCTAGCGGGAGTACAGATACGCAGTATTTT.

CDR3 nucleotides: TGTGCCAGCAGTTACGGGGGGGTTGTCGATGAAAAACTGTTTTTT. It yields the protein CASSYGGVVDEKLFF. This sequence joins TRBV6-6 and TRBJ1-4; tentatively, D is TRBD1 (5 bases). CDR3 length: 15 amino acids. V lost 2 bases and J 6 bases, leaving 13 bases between the germline ends. The germline gives CDR1 MNHNY, CDR2 SVGAGI (reference sequence).

The chain combines TRBV18 with TRBJ2-3, with D unresolved. V lost 2 bases and J lost 1, with 4 bases in between. This CDR3 is built from 13 residues. Germline loops: CDR1 KGHSH, CDR2 LQKENI. CDR3 loop: CASSPTGTDTQYF. Here the CDR3 DNA reads TGTGCCAGCTCACCAACGGGCACAGATACGCAGTATTTT.

The chain employs TRBV29-1 and TRBJ1-1; D is uncertain. This CDR3 is built from 14 residues. V lost 5 bases to trimming and J lost 5 bases, with 18 bases between them. Germline V gene lookup returns CDR1 SQVTM and CDR2 ANQGSEA. CDR3 residues: CSVRSLGVRTEAFF. CDR3 DNA: TGCAGCGTTCGGTCCTTGGGCGTCCGGACTGAAGCTTTCTTT.

This clone has a single count. The chain joins TRBV19 to TRBJ2-1; perhaps TRBD2 as D (6 bases). V lost 6 bases and J lost 4, with 13 bases in between. The CDR3 loop spans 14 amino acids. Germline V lookup: CDR1 LNHDA, CDR2 SQIVND (reference sequence). The CDR3 loop reads CASSFGGTYNEQFF. The CDR3 nucleotides are TGTGCCAGTAGCTTCGGAGGGACGTACAATGAGCAGTTCTTC. Full variable domain (missing parts from reference TRBV19 and TRBJ2-1): DGGITQSPKYLFRKEGQNVTLSCEQNLNHDAMYWYRQDPGQGLRLIYYSQIVNDFQKGDIAEGYSVSREKKESFPLTVTSAQKNPTAFYLCASSFGGTYNEQFFGPGTRLTVL.

V usage is TRBV4-2 and J usage is TRBJ2-6; 9 nucleotides match TRBD2. CDR3 length: 19 amino acids. CDR1 is LGHNA, CDR2 YNFKEQ, per germline. With 2 bases clipped from V and 2 bases from J, the junction kept 10 bases outside the gene matches. The CDR3 coding sequence is TGTGCCAGCAGCCAACCGGGACTAGCCCCGGGAACTGGGGCCAACGTCCTGACTTTC. This codes for CASSQPGLAPGTGANVLTF.

This chain links TRBV6-5 with TRBJ1-2; D is unresolved. This CDR3 contains 13 residues. V shed 6 bases and J shed 3 bases, with 11 bases lying between them. Germline loops: CDR1 MNHEY, CDR2 SVGAGI. This CDR3 is CASSNPGYYGYTF. CDR3 nucleotides: TGTGCCAGCAGCAATCCGGGGTACTATGGCTACACCTTC.